These 30 T cell receptor beta chains were sequenced from one sample in a study of neurological immune-mediated disorders. TCRdb analysed the 5' RACE reads with MiXCR anew, one entry per CDR3 protein. Of 87,000 or so distinct CDR3 sequences in the sample, 3% to 4% were seen once. The specimen was PBMCs. The receptors were sampled from a woman between 18 and 29 years old with multiple sclerosis.

This clonotype was detected many times. The rearrangement uses TRBV6-2 or TRBV6-3 and TRBJ1-1; D possibly corresponds to TRBD1 (6 bases). In germline, CDR1 is MNHEY, CDR2 SVGEGT. The CDR3 extends over 14 amino acids. Trimming removed 6 bases from V and 3 bases from J, with 14 bases in between. As DNA, the CDR3 is TGTGCCAGCAGGGACCACAGGGATTACACTGAAGCTTTCTTT. The encoded protein is CASRDHRDYTEAFF.

This clonotype was detected ten times or more. The chain combines TRBV12-3 or TRBV12-4 with TRBJ1-2, with D perhaps TRBD1 (5 bases). The CDR3 loop spans 15 amino acids. V lost 3 bases to trimming and J lost 6 bases, with 17 bases between them. The CDR3 region is CASSFWRERGDGYTF. For the CDR3, the DNA is TGTGCCAGCAGTTTTTGGAGGGAGAGGGGAGATGGCTACACCTTC.

This chain links TRBV4-3 with TRBJ2-5; D is ambiguous. The ends were cut back, 1 base at V and 1 base at J, with 10 bases in the middle. The CDR3 totals 15 residues. Germline CDR1 LGHNA, CDR2 YSLEER. The DNA for the CDR3 is TGCGCCAGCAGCCAAGTTGCTCGGTCCCAAGAGACCCAGTACTTC. Translating it yields CASSQVARSQETQYF.

This clonotype was picked up many times. The chain carries TRBV18 and TRBJ2-7; D remains unclear. The V end lost 0 bases, the J end lost 2 bases, and 14 bases lay between the germline ends. The germline CDR1 and CDR2 sequences are KGHSH and LQKENI. The CDR3 is 16 residues long. The CDR3 DNA reads as TGTGCCAGCTCACCACCGATGACGGGTAGCCCCTACGAGCAGTACTTC. Its protein is CASSPPMTGSPYEQYF.

This clonotype came up many times. This rearrangement joins TRBV7-8 to TRBJ2-6; 7 bases align to TRBD1. The CDR3 runs 19 residues. The V segment lost 3 bases and the J segment 2 bases; nucleotides outside the gene matches: 13. Germline loops: CDR1 SGHVS, CDR2 FQNEAQ. The CDR3 protein is CASSFDTGTVHPGANVLTF. The CDR3 coding sequence is TGTGCCAGCAGCTTTGACACCGGGACAGTTCACCCTGGGGCCAACGTCCTGACTTTC.

This clonotype was counted ten times or more. This chain uses TRBV12-5 with TRBJ1-1, with a tentative D call TRBD1 (5 bases). CDR3 length equals 13 residues. Germline CDR1 and CDR2: LGHNT and FRNRAP. Deletions cut 1 base from V and 8 bases from J, with 11 bases between. The CDR3 DNA reads as TGTGCTAGTGGTTTGGAGGAGGGGATCGAAGCTTTCTTT. This encodes CASGLEEGIEAFF.

Ten or more counts support this clonotype. V usage is TRBV7-2 and J usage is TRBJ2-7; no firm D call. The CDR3 consists of 13 residues. Looked up from germline, CDR1 is SGHTA and CDR2 is FQGNSA. V lost 1 base to trimming and J lost 3 bases, with 7 bases between them. The DNA of the CDR3 is TGTGCCAGCAGCTTAGGGGTCTTCTACGAGCAGTACTTC. This encodes CASSLGVFYEQYF.

This clonotype was recorded at least ten times. The J gene is TRBJ1-2, the V gene TRBV2, with 10 positions matching TRBD1. With V trimmed by 1 base and J by 8 bases, 7 bases remained unmatched. CDR1 and CDR2 (germline): SNHLY, FYNNEI. This CDR3 contains 15 residues. The CDR3 region has the DNA TGTGCCAGCAGTGAAGTCGGGACAGGGGTGGAGGGCTACACCTTC. Residues: CASSEVGTGVEGYTF.

This sequence joins TRBV20-1 and TRBJ2-7, with D unclear. CDR3 size: 12 residues. Trimming pared 2 bases from V and 0 bases from J, leaving 5 bases between. Germline assignment: CDR1 DFQATT and CDR2 SNEGSKA (reference sequence). CDR3 residues: CSARPASYEQYF. The CDR3 DNA reads TGCAGTGCTAGACCCGCCTCCTACGAGCAGTACTTC.

About this clonotype: A read error is possible here, since a much larger clone lies one base away. The chain couples TRBV7-6 to TRBJ1-4, with D perhaps TRBD1 (6 bases). This CDR3 contains 17 residues. Germline V lookup: CDR1 SGHVS, CDR2 FNYEAQ. The V end was cut by 1 base, the J end by 6 bases, with 18 bases between. The chain's CDR3 is CASSLEGQGKFDEKLFF. The CDR3 DNA is TGTGCCAGCAGCTTAGAGGGTCAGGGGAAGTTTGATGAAAAACTGTTTTTT. The full variable domain, its missing parts supplied by reference TRBV7-6 and TRBJ1-4, is GAGVSQSPRYKVTKRGQDVALRCDPISGHVSLYWYRQALGQGPEFLTYFNYEAQQDKSGLPNDRFSAERPEGSISTLTIQRTEQRDSAMYRCASSLEGQGKFDEKLFFGSGTQLSVL.

This clonotype was picked up many times. V is TRBV20-1 and J is TRBJ2-1; TRBD2 aligns across 9 bases. CDR3 length: 16 residues. Germline CDR1 and CDR2: DFQATT and SNEGSKA (reference sequence). The V segment lost 4 bases and the J segment 3 bases; nucleotides outside the gene matches: 10. In nucleotides, the CDR3 is TGCAGTGCTAAGGATCCGTTAGCGGGGGTCTACAATGAGCAGTTCTTC. The encoded protein is CSAKDPLAGVYNEQFF.

This clonotype was counted ten times or more. The chain combines TRBV28 with TRBJ2-7; perhaps TRBD2 as D (6 bases). This CDR3 has 14 amino acids. Germline values: CDR1 MDHEN, CDR2 SYDVKM. Trimming took 7 bases from V and 0 from J, leaving 13 bases between them. The CDR3, as DNA: TGTGCCAGCAAAAACCGGGACTTCTCCTACGAGCAGTACTTC. Protein product: CASKNRDFSYEQYF.

There are many counts of this clonotype. The rearrangement links TRBV3-1 to TRBJ2-5; 8 positions agree with TRBD2. Germline lookup yields CDR1 LGHDT and CDR2 YNNKEL (reference sequence). J was trimmed by 7 bases and V by 2 bases; bases with no gene match: 9. The CDR3 sequence is 15 residues long. The DNA for the CDR3 is TGTGCCAGCAGCCAATCACCTAGCGGGCTGGTGACCCAGTACTTC. This translates into CASSQSPSGLVTQYF.

This clonotype has ten or more counts. This chain joins TRBV10-3 and TRBJ2-2, with 10 bases matching TRBD1. This CDR3 comprises 16 residues. Trimming took 10 bases from V and 6 from J; bases not matched to a gene: 14. Germline V gene sequence: CDR1 ENHRY, CDR2 SYGVKD. Written as DNA, the CDR3 is TGTGCCACCTTTGACGCCGGGACAGGGGCCCCCGGGGAGCTGTTTTTT. As protein: CATFDAGTGAPGELFF.

This clonotype occurred many times. CDR3 coding DNA: TGCGCCAGCAGCCTGGTGGGCGGGGGCGCAGAACAGCCCCAGCATTTT. This sequence encodes CASSLVGGGAEQPQHF. The rearrangement joins TRBV4-1 to TRBJ1-5; TRBD1 is a possible D gene (6 bases). The V and J ends lost 4 bases and 7 bases respectively, with 20 bases between them. This CDR3 is built from 16 residues. Germline V lookup: CDR1 MGHRA, CDR2 YSYEKL.

This clonotype was seen repeatedly, ten times or more. This chain connects TRBV9 to TRBJ2-3, with 7 bases lining up with TRBD2. The V and J ends lost 3 bases and 9 bases, in that order; junction bases with no gene match: 19. Germline V gene data show CDR1 as SGDLS and CDR2 as YYNGEE. This CDR3 is built from 17 residues. The chain's CDR3 is CASSGPAGTTTSGTQYF. The CDR3 DNA reads TGTGCCAGCAGCGGGCCCGCCGGGACTACCACCTCGGGAACGCAGTATTTT.

This clonotype was counted a few times. The V gene is TRBV20-1, the J gene TRBJ1-2; 10 nucleotides agree with TRBD1. The V segment lost 0 bases and the J segment 5 bases; nucleotides outside the gene matches: 3. Germline CDR1 and CDR2: DFQATT and SNEGSKA (reference sequence). This CDR3 spans 14 amino acids. The CDR3 is CSARDPGQGYGYTF. The CDR3 coding sequence is TGCAGTGCTAGAGACCCGGGACAGGGGTATGGCTACACCTTC.

This clonotype was counted many times. The chain has TRBV5-1 and TRBJ2-7; 10 nucleotides agree with TRBD1. CDR1 and CDR2 from the germline V gene are SGHRS and YFSETQ. Trimming took 4 bases from V and 1 from J; bases not matched to a gene: 8. CDR3 length: 16 amino acids. CDR3 in amino acids: CASSAQTGGGSYEQYF. CDR3 sequence (DNA): TGCGCCAGCAGCGCCCAGACAGGGGGCGGATCCTACGAGCAGTACTTC.

This clonotype came up a few times. This may be a read error: a much more frequent sequence differs by one nucleotide. The chain is built from TRBV4-3 and TRBJ2-3; TRBD1 might be the D (5 bases). The CDR3 loop spans 14 amino acids. The germline V gene encodes CDR1 LGHNA and CDR2 YSLEER. CDR3 amino acids: CASSQGRITGTQYF. DNA for the CDR3: TGCGCCAGCAGCCAAGGCCGAATCACAGGTACGCAGTATTTT.

This clonotype has ten or more counts. The chain joins TRBV3-1 to TRBJ2-1, with a possible D match to TRBD2 (7 bases). The CDR3 extends over 16 amino acids. CDR1 LGHDT and CDR2 YNNKEL come from the germline V gene (reference sequence). Deletions cut 1 base from V and 6 bases from J, with 16 bases between. CDR3 residues: CASSQGATGGRNEQFF. CDR3 DNA: TGTGCCAGCAGCCAAGGGGCGACGGGGGGCCGCAATGAGCAGTTCTTC.

This clonotype was detected many times. The chain is built from TRBV28 and TRBJ2-2; 9 bases line up with TRBD2. This CDR3 is 17 amino acids long. Germline values: CDR1 MDHEN, CDR2 SYDVKM. Trimming took 7 bases from V and 4 from J; bases not matched to a gene: 13. The CDR3 DNA reads as TGTGCCAGCACCAACCCCCCGACTAGCGGAGTCACCGGGGAGCTGTTTTTT. This sequence encodes CASTNPPTSGVTGELFF.

This clonotype showed up many times. The chain links TRBV18 to TRBJ2-3; tentatively, D is TRBD2 (6 bases). CDR1 is KGHSH and CDR2 is LQKENI in the germline V gene. Deletions cut 1 base from V and 2 bases from J, with 10 bases between. This CDR3 spans 15 amino acids. The CDR3 reads CASSPRRDYTDTQYF. CDR3 DNA sequence: TGTGCCAGCTCACCACGGAGGGATTACACAGATACGCAGTATTTT.

This clonotype was picked up many times. The J gene is TRBJ2-7, the V gene TRBV6-5; D perhaps matches TRBD2 (6 bases). The V end was cut by 6 bases, the J end by 6 bases, with 12 bases between. This CDR3 has 12 amino acids. Germline loops: CDR1 MNHEY, CDR2 SVGAGI. The CDR3 DNA sequence: TGTGCCAGCAGCCCGCTGGGAGGCGAGCAGTACTTC. It translates to CASSPLGGEQYF.

V usage is TRBV27 and J usage is TRBJ1-2, with TRBD1 matching over 7 bases. V lost 5 bases to trimming and J lost 5 bases; unmatched junction nucleotides: 17. Germline CDR1 is MNHEY and CDR2 is SMNVEV (reference sequence). This CDR3 is built from 17 residues. DNA of the CDR3: TGTGCCAGCAGTAAAACTCGGGACAGCCGGCGGGGATATGGCTACACCTTC. Translated: CASSKTRDSRRGYGYTF.

This clonotype has a count of ten or more. V is TRBV7-2 and J is TRBJ2-7; 8 positions match TRBD1. This CDR3 is built from 14 residues. After removal of 5 bases from V and 0 bases from J, the junction contained 3 bases not matched to a gene. The germline CDR1 and CDR2 sequences are SGHTA and FQGNSA. The CDR3 nucleotides read TGTGCCAGCAGCGAAGGACAGGGCTCCTACGAGCAGTACTTC. Its translation: CASSEGQGSYEQYF. Drawing the rest from reference TRBV7-2 and TRBJ2-7, the complete variable domain is GAGVSQSPSNKVTEKGKDVELRCDPISGHTALYWYRQSLGQGLEFLIYFQGNSAPDKSGLPSDRFSAERTGGSVSTLTIQRTQQEDSAVYLCASSEGQGSYEQYFGPGTRLTVT.

This clonotype was found many times. The chain has TRBV10-3 and TRBJ1-1; tentative D call: TRBD1 (5 bases). The germline gives CDR1 ENHRY, CDR2 SYGVKD. The V end lost 6 bases, the J end lost 3 bases, and 11 bases lay between the germline ends. This CDR3 contains 13 residues. CDR3 region: CAISRETDTEAFF. CDR3 DNA sequence: TGTGCCATCAGCAGGGAGACGGACACTGAAGCTTTCTTT.

The table lists this clonotype with many counts. The CDR3 bases are TGCAGTGCTCAGGGGACAGATACGCAGTATTTT. Its protein is CSAQGTDTQYF. The chain carries TRBV20-1 and TRBJ2-3, with D perhaps TRBD1 (6 bases). The ends were cut back, 5 bases at V and 3 bases at J, with 6 bases in the middle. The germline V gene has CDR1 DFQATT and CDR2 SNEGSKA (reference sequence). This CDR3 has 11 residues.

Many counts were recorded for this clonotype. The chain recombines TRBV20-1 with TRBJ2-5; D remains ambiguous. V was clipped by 6 bases and J by 5 bases, with 13 bases between them. This CDR3 region has 12 residues. Germline values: CDR1 DFQATT, CDR2 SNEGSKA (reference sequence). The CDR3 protein is CSASRLGETQYF. CDR3 DNA sequence: TGCAGTGCCAGCCGTCTCGGTGAGACCCAGTACTTC.

At least ten counts were recorded for this clonotype. Written as DNA, the CDR3 is TGTGCCAGCAGCTCCCGAGATTCACCTGCCTACGAGCAGTACTTC. Its protein is CASSSRDSPAYEQYF. V is TRBV7-8 and J is TRBJ2-7; no firm D call. Deletions cut 4 bases from V and 2 bases from J, with 15 bases between. CDR3 length: 15 amino acids. Germline CDR1 and CDR2: SGHVS and FQNEAQ. Using reference TRBV7-8 and TRBJ2-7 for the parts outside the CDR3, the full variable domain is GAGVSQSPRYKVAKRGQDVALRCDPISGHVSLFWYQQALGQGPEFLTYFQNEAQLDKSGLPSDRFFAERPEGSVSTLKIQRTQQEDSAVYLCASSSRDSPAYEQYFGPGTRLTVT.

This clonotype has at least ten counts. The chain employs TRBV3-1 and TRBJ1-3; D gene unclear. V shed 11 bases and J shed 0 bases, with 11 bases lying between them. Germline V CDR1 and CDR2: LGHDT, YNNKEL (reference sequence). The CDR3 runs 13 residues. DNA of the CDR3: TGTGCCCAACCTCGGGACTCTGGAAACACCATATATTTT. Encoded protein: CAQPRDSGNTIYF.